This T cell receptor beta chain was sequenced for a study of cytomegalovirus exposure and HLA in healthy donors. Findings of the study overall: Later analysis reportedly placed an Asian-associated ancestry cluster below the roughly 690-donor mean in N-insertions. Among immune exposure information, only CMV serostatus was available. In a later analysis, V- and J-gene trimming of beta chains associated with a DCLRE1C missense variant, replicated independently.

To note about this clone: Antigen: not known.

With 60 Vbeta and 13 Jbeta primers, the PCR was carried out. TCRdb's table, derived via immunoSEQ multiplex PCR, lists solely in-frame clones and lacks some. Among 200,000 to 250,000 clones listed, 80% to 90% were seen once. The CDR3 runs 16 residues. After removal of 4 bases from V and 2 bases from J, the junction contained 11 bases not matched to a gene. Germline V gives CDR1 LGHNA, CDR2 YNFKEQ. Sequenced: PBMCs. This chain connects TRBV4-2 to TRBJ2-7, with 7 bases that match TRBD1. The origin of this receptor is a woman in her late teens or twenties in good health and CMV-seronegative. CDR3 bases: TGTGCCAGCAGCCCGTTGTTAGGACAGGACCCCTACGAGCAGTACTTC. Translation: CASSPLLGQDPYEQYF.